This TCR beta chain derives from a study of shared clonotypes between healthy human individuals. Turning to the study itself: Donor ages ranged 18 to 49 years: a couple of women, a few men.

To note about this clone: Its target is unknown.

V was shortened by 3 bases and J by 4 bases, with 9 bases between the two germline ends. Germline V gene data show CDR1 as GTSNPN and CDR2 as SVGIG (reference sequence). This CDR3 comprises 12 residues. Naive CD8 cells were CD45RO-negative, positively selected for CCR7, excluding terminally differentiated effector memory CD45RA+ cells. General study results and limits: Researchers found naive subsets generally carried larger estimated richness than memory subsets. Compared with clonotypes that all four donors shared, non-shared clonotypes had lower generation probabilities.

Using about 0.2 ug DNA, roughly 33,000 T cell genomes, the sorted-subset replicate PCRs were run. The data were produced by immunoSEQ multiplex PCR, yet TCRdb's version contains in-frame clones alone and is incomplete. The sample records under 2,000,000 clones, less than 95% being singletons. The sequencing input was naive CD8+ T cells sorted from blood. The receptor comes from a man between 18 and 35 years old in good health. This rearrangement joins TRBV30 to TRBJ1-1; D gene ambiguous. The CDR3 nucleotides are TGTGCCTGGAGCCCCATTGGCACTGAAGCTTTCTTT. Amino acids: CAWSPIGTEAFF. Full variable domain (missing parts from reference TRBV30 and TRBJ1-1): SQTIHQWPATLVQPVGSPLSLECTVEGTSNPNLYWYRQAAGRGLQLLFYSVGIGQISSEVPQNLSASRPQDRQFILSSKKLLLSDSGFYLCAWSPIGTEAFFGQGTRLTVV.